These 24 T cell receptor beta chains were all obtained from the same sample, sequenced in a study of T cell responses to AZD1222 COVID-19 vaccine. Profiling relied on immunoSEQ multiplex PCR, and the TCRdb table lists in-frame clones only, not all of them. The sample contains around 120,000 clones, roughly 93% of which appear only once. The material sequenced was peripheral blood, taken on day 0 of AZD1222 vaccination. Receptors originate from an adult in good health.

A word on this clone: The identical CDR3 is also encoded by other nucleotide sequences in the sample. The J gene is TRBJ2-5, the V gene TRBV5-1; no clear D gene. Germline assignment: CDR1 SGHRS and CDR2 YFSETQ. Trimming shortened V by 2 bases and J by 5 bases, and 4 bases separated the two germline ends. The CDR3 is made up of 11 amino acids. CDR3 bases: TGCGCCAGCAGCTTAAGGGAGACCCAGTACTTC. It is translated as CASSLRETQYF.

The DNA for the CDR3 is TGTGCCAGCACGCGATTCTCTGGAAACACCATATATTTT. Translated, it gives CASTRFSGNTIYF. The chain joins TRBV3-1 (or the pseudogene TRBV3-2) to TRBJ1-3; D gene unclear. In germline, CDR1 is LGHDT, CDR2 YNNKEL (reference sequence). CDR3 length: 13 amino acids. V was shortened by 7 bases and J by 0 bases, with 7 bases between the two germline ends.

This clone appeared a single time. This chain's CDR3 is CASSQGGELFF. DNA for the CDR3: TGCGCCAGCAGCCAGGGCGGGGAACTGTTTTTT. The genes are TRBV4-1 and TRBJ1-4; D is unresolved. Germline CDR1 is MGHRA and CDR2 is YSYEKL. Trimming stripped 3 bases from V and 12 bases from J, with 8 bases between. CDR3 length equals 11 residues.

The chain couples TRBV5-4 to TRBJ2-7, with D perhaps matching TRBD2 (5 bases). Germline loops: CDR1 SGHNT, CDR2 YYREEE (reference sequence). This CDR3 comprises 13 residues. Trimming cost V 9 bases and J 3 bases, with 16 bases left between them. CDR3 loop: CATGKGEHYEQYF. CDR3 in DNA: TGTGCCACCGGGAAAGGAGAACACTACGAGCAGTACTTC.

The V call is TRBV29-1, the J call TRBJ1-1, with D unclear. The germline V gene encodes CDR1 SQVTM and CDR2 ANQGSEA. Trimming removed 7 bases at V and 1 base at J, with 4 bases between. The CDR3 runs 10 residues. In DNA, the CDR3 is TGCAGCGCAAGGAACACTGAAGCTTTCTTT. The encoded protein is CSARNTEAFF.

V usage is TRBV5-1 and J usage is TRBJ2-1; TRBD1 is a possible D gene (8 bases). The CDR3 is 17 amino acids. Germline V gives CDR1 SGHRS, CDR2 YFSETQ. Trimming left V 4 bases short and J 4 bases short, with 21 bases between. The CDR3 bases are TGCGCCAGCAGCCCGGGAGGTGCAAGGACAGGGTACAATGAGCAGTTCTTC. It encodes CASSPGGARTGYNEQFF.

A note on this clone: At one end, the junction sequence differs from germline, possibly due to a read error. This chain links TRBV2 with TRBJ2-1; 7 bases align to TRBD1. The V gene's germline CDR1 is SNHLY and CDR2 FYNNEI. The CDR3 sequence is 15 residues long. As DNA, the CDR3 is TGTGCTAGCAGTCGGGACAGCTCCTCCTACAATGAGCAGTTCTTC. Translated, it gives CASSRDSSSYNEQFF.

The gene calls are TRBV20-1 and TRBJ1-6, with a possible D match to TRBD1 (5 bases). This CDR3 is built from 16 residues. Germline loops: CDR1 DFQATT, CDR2 SNEGSKA (reference sequence). Between the trimmed V and J ends, which lost 3 bases and 0 bases, there was a span of 12 bases. CDR3: CSASIRGSSYNSPLHF. Written as DNA, the CDR3 is TGCAGTGCTAGTATCCGGGGGAGCTCCTATAATTCACCCCTCCACTTT.

The V and J genes are TRBV11-2 and TRBJ1-6; D is unclear. CDR1 SGHAT and CDR2 FQNNGV come from the germline V gene. The CDR3 is 17 amino acids. V was pared by 1 base and J by 5 bases, with 15 bases between. CDR3 in amino acids: CASSLGVSGWDNSPLHF. The CDR3, as DNA: TGTGCCAGCAGCTTAGGTGTTTCGGGGTGGGATAATTCACCCCTCCACTTT.

V gene TRBV19 combines with J gene TRBJ2-7; 13 bases agree with TRBD2. Per the germline V gene, CDR1 is LNHDA and CDR2 is SQIVND (reference sequence). The length of the CDR3 is 17 residues. With 4 bases clipped from V and 0 bases from J, the junction kept 6 bases outside the gene matches. The CDR3 DNA sequence: TGTGCCAGTAGTAACCGCGGGACTAGCGGGATCTCCTACGAGCAGTACTTC. This encodes CASSNRGTSGISYEQYF.

V gene TRBV14 combines with J gene TRBJ2-5; 9 nucleotides line up with TRBD2. V gave up 1 base and J gave up 4 bases; unmatched junction bases: 10. CDR3 length: 17 amino acids. CDR1 and CDR2 from the germline V gene are SGHDN and FVKESK. The CDR3 here is CASSQGAAGGLGETQYF. CDR3 DNA sequence: TGTGCCAGCAGCCAAGGGGCGGCGGGAGGGTTAGGAGAGACCCAGTACTTC.

V gene TRBV6-5 combines with J gene TRBJ2-2; possibly TRBD2 for D (5 bases). V was trimmed by 5 bases and J by 7 bases, leaving 11 bases between them. The CDR3 is 13 residues long. Germline values: CDR1 MNHEY, CDR2 SVGAGI. For the CDR3, the DNA is TGTGCCAGCAGTCCGTCGAGGGTCGGGGAGCTGTTTTTT. Translation: CASSPSRVGELFF.

The chain recombines TRBV9 with TRBJ2-5; 11 positions match TRBD2. The V gene end was trimmed by 4 bases and the J gene end by 5 bases; junction bases not matched to a gene: 7. Germline CDR1 is SGDLS and CDR2 is YYNGEE. The CDR3 runs to 15 residues. The CDR3 protein is CASSLAGGSSETQYF. The CDR3 DNA reads as TGTGCCAGCAGCTTAGCGGGAGGGTCCAGTGAGACCCAGTACTTC.

This sequence joins TRBV7-3 and TRBJ1-5; D gene uncertain. Germline CDR1 reads SGHTA; CDR2 reads FQGTGA. Trimming pared 2 bases from V and 7 bases from J, leaving 9 bases between. The CDR3 sequence is 13 residues long. The CDR3 DNA reads TGTGCCAGCAGCTTAGGACCGAACCAGCCCCAGCATTTT. Amino acids: CASSLGPNQPQHF.

V usage is TRBV5-1 and J usage is TRBJ1-3; D is unclear. Between the trimmed V and J ends, which lost 0 bases and 9 bases, there was a span of 7 bases. The CDR3 length is 12 residues. Germline V lookup: CDR1 SGHRS, CDR2 YFSETQ. The CDR3 spells CASSLGDGTIYF. The CDR3 DNA reads as TGCGCCAGCAGCTTGGGAGACGGCACCATATATTTT.

The rearrangement uses TRBV4-2 and TRBJ2-3, with 10 positions matching TRBD2. The CDR3 is 15 residues long. Germline CDR1 LGHNA, CDR2 YNFKEQ. The ends lost 4 bases at V and 3 bases at J; junction bases unmatched: 4. The CDR3: CASSPGTSETDTQYF. The DNA of the CDR3 is TGTGCCAGCAGCCCTGGGACTAGCGAGACAGATACGCAGTATTTT.

The chain recombines TRBV3-1 (or the pseudogene TRBV3-2) with TRBJ1-1; no definite D call. The CDR3 length is 12 residues. V lost 4 bases to trimming and J lost 8 bases, with 11 bases between them. Germline V CDR1 and CDR2: LGHDT, YNNKEL (reference sequence). The CDR3 sequence: CASSPSGVEAFF. CDR3 DNA: TGTGCCAGCAGCCCATCCGGGGTCGAAGCTTTCTTT.

The V call is TRBV20-1, the J call TRBJ2-7; D gene unclear. Trimming removed 1 base at V and 0 bases at J, with 1 base between. The CDR3 runs to 11 residues. The germline CDR1 and CDR2 sequences are DFQATT and SNEGSKA (reference sequence). The CDR3 region is CSARVSYEQYF. The CDR3 DNA is TGCAGTGCTAGAGTCTCCTACGAGCAGTACTTC.

The J gene is TRBJ2-3, the V gene TRBV7-3, with 9 bases that match TRBD2. The CDR3 is 14 residues long. The germline CDR1 and CDR2 sequences are SGHTA and FQGTGA. Losses at the gene ends were 3 bases for V and 4 bases for J; bases not matched to a gene: 2. This CDR3 reads CASSLAGGSDTQYF. The CDR3 DNA reads as TGTGCCAGCAGCTTGGCGGGAGGGTCAGATACGCAGTATTTT. The full variable domain, completed using reference TRBV7-3 and TRBJ2-3, is GAGVSQTPSNKVTEKGKYVELRCDPISGHTALYWYRQSLGQGPEFLIYFQGTGAADDSGLPNDRFFAVRPEGSVSTLKIQRTERGDSAVYLCASSLAGGSDTQYFGPGTRLTVL.

This clone was detected once. This chain uses TRBV30 with TRBJ1-5; 7 bases fit TRBD1. The trim removed 1 base at V and 0 bases at J, leaving 3 bases unmatched. This CDR3 contains 15 residues. In germline, CDR1 is GTSNPN, CDR2 SVGIG (reference sequence). CDR3 DNA sequence: TGTGCCTGGAGTGCCGGACAGGCTAGCAATCAGCCCCAGCATTTT. Translation gives CAWSAGQASNQPQHF.

CDR3 loop: CASSIVAGATSEQYF. CDR3 in DNA: TGCGCCAGCAGTATCGTAGCGGGAGCAACGAGCGAGCAGTACTTC. The V gene is TRBV10-1, the J gene TRBJ2-7; 9 bases align to TRBD2. Germline assignment: CDR1 WNHNN and CDR2 SYGVQD (reference sequence). The CDR3 sequence is 15 residues long. V trimming: 5 bases; J trimming: 6 bases; junction bases outside the gene matches: 11.

The J gene is TRBJ2-1, the V gene TRBV2; D ambiguous. Germline V gene sequence: CDR1 SNHLY, CDR2 FYNNEI. Trimming cost V 4 bases and J 8 bases, with 9 bases left between them. This CDR3 is 12 amino acids long. CDR3 sequence (DNA): TGTGCCAGCAGTGGATTGAGCGATGAGCAGTTCTTC. Encoded protein: CASSGLSDEQFF.

The chain uses TRBV25-1 and TRBJ2-3; tentative D call: TRBD1 (6 bases). This CDR3 has 16 residues. V lost 2 bases to trimming and J lost 3 bases, with 15 bases between them. The V gene's germline CDR1 is MGHDK and CDR2 SYGVNS. Here the CDR3 reads CASSERVVRGTDTQYF. As DNA, the CDR3 is TGTGCCAGCAGTGAAAGGGTTGTGAGGGGGACAGATACGCAGTATTTT.

The DNA for the CDR3 is TGTGCCAGCAGTCCACGAGGGGGAGAGACCCAGTACTTC. Amino acids: CASSPRGGETQYF. J is TRBJ2-5 and V is TRBV27, with D possibly being TRBD1 (6 bases). The germline V gene has CDR1 MNHEY and CDR2 SMNVEV (reference sequence). The V end was cut by 5 bases, the J end by 4 bases, with 11 bases between. This CDR3 region has 13 residues.